This T cell receptor (beta chain) was retrieved from a study of cytomegalovirus exposure and HLA in healthy donors. Findings and caveats of the study: A classifier reportedly called cytomegalovirus status with high sensitivity and specificity.

From germline, CDR1 is SNHLY and CDR2 FYNNEI. The CDR3 loop spans 14 amino acids. The V end was cut by 5 bases, the J end by 3 bases, with 14 bases between. This table comes from immunoSEQ multiplex PCR, and its TCRdb copy is limited to in-frame clones, with some not included. The sample lists 100,000 to 150,000 clones; around nine tenths were seen once. A word on this clone: Its antigen is currently unknown.

The receptor was isolated from a young man in good health and CMV-seronegative. The chain is built from TRBV2 and TRBJ2-7; maybe TRBD2 (5 bases). The sequenced sample consisted of PBMCs. CDR3 residues: CASSPGLVLYEQYF. The CDR3 DNA reads as TGTGCCAGCAGTCCAGGACTTGTCCTCTACGAGCAGTACTTC.